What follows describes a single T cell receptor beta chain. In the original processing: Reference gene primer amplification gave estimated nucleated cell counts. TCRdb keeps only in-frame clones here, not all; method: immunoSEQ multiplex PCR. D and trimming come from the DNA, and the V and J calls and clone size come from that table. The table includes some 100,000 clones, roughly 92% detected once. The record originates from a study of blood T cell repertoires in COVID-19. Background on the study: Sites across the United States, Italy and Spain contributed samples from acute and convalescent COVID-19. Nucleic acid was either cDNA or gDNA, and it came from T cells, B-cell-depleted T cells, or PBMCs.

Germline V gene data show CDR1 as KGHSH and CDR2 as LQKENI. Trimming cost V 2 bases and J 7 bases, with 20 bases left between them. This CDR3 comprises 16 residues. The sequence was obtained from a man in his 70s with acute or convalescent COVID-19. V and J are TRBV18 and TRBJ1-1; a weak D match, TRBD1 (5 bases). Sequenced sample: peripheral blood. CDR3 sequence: CASSPTAGPISGEAFF. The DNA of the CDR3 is TGTGCCAGCTCACCAACGGCAGGGCCGATATCCGGTGAAGCTTTCTTT.